This TCR beta chain was sequenced for a study of T cells after yellow fever vaccination. V was cut by 3 bases and J by 7 bases, with 15 bases left in between. CDR1 and CDR2 (germline): DFQATT, SNEGSKA (reference sequence). The CDR3 is 14 residues long. A process of 5'RACE template switching, which added a universal primer site and UMIs, was used to make TCR cDNA. TCRdb passed the 5' RACE reads through MiXCR, listing each CDR3 protein once. The sample comprises some 300,000 distinct CDR3 sequences, around 8.6% of which are singletons, and around 3.1% rests with the top ten. The receptor comes from a man aged 18 to 30 who received the YFV17D yellow fever vaccine. The sequencing here drew on CD4+ T cells sorted from PBMCs, taken 5 days after the yellow fever booster vaccination. The V and J genes are TRBV20-1 and TRBJ1-4, with D possibly being TRBD1 (5 bases). The CDR3 region is CSASSGTSSEKLFF. The CDR3 DNA reads as TGCAGTGCTAGTTCTGGGACCAGCAGTGAAAAACTGTTTTTT.